This TCR beta chain was sequenced for a study of CD8 T cells in ankylosing spondylitis. Study findings and constraints: Reportedly, disease-linked clones are significantly enriched in ankylosing spondylitis patients' matched synovial fluid. A motif in TCR beta, a set of fewer than ten highly homologous variants, appeared characteristic of ankylosing spondylitis blood. Disease-linked clones were found to be CD8+ and relatively rare in peripheral blood.

Concerning this clonotype: Its specificity is unknown.

Preparation of TCR beta libraries was done by quantitative 5'-RACE with molecular barcodes. TCRdb redid the calling of the 5' RACE reads with MiXCR, one entry per CDR3 protein. The repertoire holds over 450,000 distinct CDR3 sequences, roughly 12% seen once, with under 7.5% in the top ten. The trim removed 5 bases at V and 2 bases at J, leaving 11 bases unmatched. This CDR3 spans 16 amino acids. The clonotype comes from a male donor with ankylosing spondylitis. What was sequenced was blood, either unsorted or a sorted T cell fraction (not recorded which). This chain connects TRBV12-3 or TRBV12-4 to TRBJ2-5; 7 bases are shared with TRBD1. CDR3 in DNA: TGTGCCAGCAGTAAACGACAGGGAAAGCGGCAAGAGACCCAGTACTTC. It codes for CASSKRQGKRQETQYF.